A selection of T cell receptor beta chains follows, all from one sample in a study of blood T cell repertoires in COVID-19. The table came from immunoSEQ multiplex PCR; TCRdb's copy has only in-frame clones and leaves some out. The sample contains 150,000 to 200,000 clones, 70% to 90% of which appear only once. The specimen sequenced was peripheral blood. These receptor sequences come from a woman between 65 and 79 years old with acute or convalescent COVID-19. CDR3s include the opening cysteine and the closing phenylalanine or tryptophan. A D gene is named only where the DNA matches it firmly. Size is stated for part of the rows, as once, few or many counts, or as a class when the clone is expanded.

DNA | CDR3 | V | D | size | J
TGTGCCAGCAGCGCGACAGGGGACGGTTCCTACGAGCAGTACTTC | CASSATGDGSYEQYF | TRBV6-5 | TRBD1 | - | TRBJ2-7
TGTGCCAGCAGCCAAGATAGCGTTCCCTACGAGCAGTACTTC | CASSQDSVPYEQYF | TRBV4-2 | - | - | TRBJ2-7
TGCAGCGTTCGGGGCGGGAGGATTGCCGGGGAGCTGTTTTTT | CSVRGGRIAGELFF | TRBV29-1 | TRBD2 | - | TRBJ2-2
TGTGCCAGCAGCTTCCATGGTACGGGGGGAGAGACCCAGTACTTC | CASSFHGTGGETQYF | TRBV3-1/TRBV3-2 | TRBD2 | - | TRBJ2-5
TGTGCCAGCAGTTATGACCGGGTCACAGATACGCAGTATTTT | CASSYDRVTDTQYF | TRBV11-2 | - | - | TRBJ2-3
TGTGCCAGCAGCTTGGACCGGGGGGTTTTCCCTGAAGCTTTCTTT | CASSLDRGVFPEAFF | TRBV5-8 | - | - | TRBJ1-1
TGTGCGGGGCGTGGCTACACCTTC | CAGRGYTF | TRBV28 | - | - | TRBJ1-2
TGTGCCAGCAGCGGGACAGGGACAAAAGAAAAACTGTTTTTT | CASSGTGTKEKLFF | TRBV9 | TRBD1 | - | TRBJ1-4
TGTGCCAGCAGTTCAGGGATTTTGGGGGAGCAGTACTTC | CASSSGILGEQYF | TRBV6-5 | - | - | TRBJ2-7
TGTGCCAGCAGCTCAGCCGGGACATCGACTGGCTACACCTTC | CASSSAGTSTGYTF | TRBV9 | - | - | TRBJ1-2
TGTGCCAGCTCACCAAGGGACAGCTATGGCTACACCTTC | CASSPRDSYGYTF | TRBV18 | TRBD1 | - | TRBJ1-2
TGTGCCAGCAGCCGACGGTCGGGTTCACCCCTCCACTTT | CASSRRSGSPLHF | TRBV12-3/TRBV12-4 | - | - | TRBJ1-6
TGTGCCTGGGATCCGGGATTCATTTTGAACACTGAAGCTTTCTTT | CAWDPGFILNTEAFF | TRBV30 | - | - | TRBJ1-1
TGTGCCACCAGTCGGCCAGGGCTTTATTCCCACGAGCAGTTCTTC | CATSRPGLYSHEQFF | TRBV24-1 | - | - | TRBJ2-1
TGTGCCACCGGCCGGGACACCTATAACACCGGGGAGCTGTTTTTT | CATGRDTYNTGELFF | TRBV24-1 | - | - | TRBJ2-2
TGTGCCAGCAGGGCCGGACAGGTTTCGAATGAAAAACTGTTTTTT | CASRAGQVSNEKLFF | TRBV2 | TRBD1 | - | TRBJ1-4
TGTGCCAGCAGCTTGGACAGGGGGCTGACCGGGGAGCTGTTTTTT | CASSLDRGLTGELFF | TRBV5-6 | TRBD1 | - | TRBJ2-2
TGTGCCAGCAGCGGAGAGACGGATCAGCCCCAGCATTTT | CASSGETDQPQHF | TRBV11-2 | - | - | TRBJ1-5
TGTGCCAGCAGCTCTCCCCTCGGAGCCCTCTACGAGCAGTACTTC | CASSSPLGALYEQYF | TRBV7-9 | - | few | TRBJ2-7
TGTGCCAGCAGCCGTAGCGGGGCGGAGACCCAGTACTTC | CASSRSGAETQYF | TRBV11-3 | TRBD2 | - | TRBJ2-5
TGTGCCAGTAGTACCCTAAGACAGGGAACACCCCAGCATTTT | CASSTLRQGTPQHF | TRBV19 | TRBD1 | - | TRBJ1-5
TGCAGCGTTGAAGGGGGCGGTACCTACGAGCAGTACTTC | CSVEGGGTYEQYF | TRBV29-1 | - | few | TRBJ2-7
TGCGCCAGCAGCTTGGGCGGTTCTGGAAACACCATATATTTT | CASSLGGSGNTIYF | TRBV5-1 | - | - | TRBJ1-3
TGTGCCAGCAGCGTGAAGGGGGACAGGAATTCACCCCTCCACTTT | CASSVKGDRNSPLHF | TRBV9 | TRBD1 | - | TRBJ1-6
TGCGCCAGCAGCCAAGACCAGGAGGGCCTGGGGGAAAAACTGTTTTTT | CASSQDQEGLGEKLFF | TRBV4-3 | - | - | TRBJ1-4
TGTGCCTGGAGTGTCGTACAGGTCTATGGCTACACCTTC | CAWSVVQVYGYTF | TRBV30 | - | - | TRBJ1-2
TGTGCCAGCAGCATCGGGACTAGCGGTCAGGATGAGCAGTTCTTC | CASSIGTSGQDEQFF | TRBV7-9 | TRBD2 | few | TRBJ2-1
TGTGCCACAAGAGCGGGGTCGGCAGATACGCAGTATTTT | CATRAGSADTQYF | TRBV7-9 | TRBD2 | - | TRBJ2-3
TGTGCCAGCAGCTTACTCGGGGGGCGGGACGAGCAGTACTTC | CASSLLGGRDEQYF | TRBV7-2 | - | - | TRBJ2-7
TGCGCCAGCAGCAGCGACAGGGGAGGTGAAAAACTGTTTTTT | CASSSDRGGEKLFF | TRBV5-1 | TRBD1 | - | TRBJ1-4
TGTGCCAGCAGCTTACCCGGGGGGGATGGCTACACCTTC | CASSLPGGDGYTF | TRBV5-4 | - | - | TRBJ1-2
TGTGCCAGCTCACCACGTGTGGGAGAACCTTCCTACGAGCAGTACTTC | CASSPRVGEPSYEQYF | TRBV18 | - | - | TRBJ2-7
TGTGCCAGCAGCTTAGTACAGAGCTCCTACGAGCAGTACTTC | CASSLVQSSYEQYF | TRBV7-2 | - | - | TRBJ2-7
TGTGCCAGCAGCCAACCTCAACAGGGGTGGGGCTATGGCTACACCTTC | CASSQPQQGWGYGYTF | TRBV14 | TRBD1 | once | TRBJ1-2
TGTGCCAGCAGTTTTACAGGGGTTGGCGGGGAGCTGTTTTTT | CASSFTGVGGELFF | TRBV28 | TRBD1 | - | TRBJ2-2
TGTGCCACCAGTGATTTGGTCCAGGGGTCCGACAATGAGCAGTTCTTC | CATSDLVQGSDNEQFF | TRBV24-1 | - | - | TRBJ2-1
TGTGCCAGCAGTGTCGGGGGGGCTTTTTTGGAGACCCAGTACTTC | CASSVGGAFLETQYF | TRBV2 | TRBD2 | - | TRBJ2-5
TGTGCCAGCAGCCGACAGGGGATGCCCTACGAGCAGTACTTC | CASSRQGMPYEQYF | TRBV7-6 | TRBD1 | - | TRBJ2-7
TGCGCCAGCAGCTTGGGGACAGGGACCATCTACGAGCAGTACTTC | CASSLGTGTIYEQYF | TRBV5-1 | TRBD1 | - | TRBJ2-7
TGTGCCAGCAGTTTATTTCTAGCGGGAGCTGGTGAGCAGTTCTTC | CASSLFLAGAGEQFF | TRBV27 | TRBD2 | once | TRBJ2-1